Listed below are T cell receptor beta chains from one sample, sequenced in a study of cytomegalovirus exposure and HLA in healthy donors. Generated by immunoSEQ multiplex PCR, the TCRdb table keeps only in-frame clones and is missing some. The table has about 160,000 clones, just under 90% seen once. Sequencing was done on a sample of PBMCs. The receptors come from a woman aged 18-30 years in good health and CMV-seropositive. Each CDR3 is given with its conserved first and last residue. A D gene is named only where the DNA matches it firmly. Clone size is given for some rows only: seen once, a few or many times, or a class if the clone is expanded.

j_call: TRBJ1-5; v_call: TRBV6-1; clone_size: NA; d_call: NA; cdr3_length: 15; cdr3_aa: CASTLSQGTDQPQHF; cdr3_nt: TGTGCCAGCACCTTAAGCCAGGGAACCGATCAGCCCCAGCATTTT
j_call: TRBJ2-5; v_call: TRBV7-2; clone_size: NA; d_call: TRBD2; cdr3_length: 13; cdr3_aa: CASSLHGEGTQYF; cdr3_nt: TGTGCCAGCAGCCTCCATGGGGAGGGAACCCAGTACTTC
j_call: TRBJ2-4; v_call: TRBV5-4; clone_size: NA; d_call: NA; cdr3_length: 15; cdr3_aa: CASSLVGTAKNIQYF; cdr3_nt: TGTGCCAGCAGCTTGGTTGGCACAGCCAAAAACATTCAGTACTTC
j_call: TRBJ2-1; v_call: TRBV7-8; clone_size: NA; d_call: NA; cdr3_length: 13; cdr3_aa: CASSLDSFGEQFF; cdr3_nt: TGTGCCAGCAGCTTGGACAGCTTTGGTGAGCAGTTCTTC
j_call: TRBJ2-1; v_call: TRBV19; clone_size: NA; d_call: TRBD2; cdr3_length: 15; cdr3_aa: CASREGRGRGNEQFF; cdr3_nt: TGTGCCAGTCGCGAAGGTCGCGGGAGAGGGAATGAGCAGTTCTTC
j_call: TRBJ2-7; v_call: TRBV6-5; clone_size: NA; d_call: TRBD1; cdr3_length: 15; cdr3_aa: CASSYSGQGAFEQYF; cdr3_nt: TGTGCCAGCAGTTACTCGGGACAGGGGGCTTTTGAGCAGTACTTC
j_call: TRBJ2-1; v_call: TRBV7-7; clone_size: NA; d_call: NA; cdr3_length: 14; cdr3_aa: CASSLELVSAEQFF; cdr3_nt: TGTGCTAGCAGCTTAGAACTCGTTAGCGCTGAGCAGTTCTTC
j_call: TRBJ2-5; v_call: TRBV19; clone_size: NA; d_call: TRBD2; cdr3_length: 15; cdr3_aa: CAASELAGVRETQYF; cdr3_nt: TGTGCCGCATCAGAACTAGCGGGAGTTCGGGAGACCCAGTACTTC
j_call: TRBJ2-2; v_call: TRBV5-1; clone_size: few; d_call: NA; cdr3_length: 12; cdr3_aa: CASSLVQGELFF; cdr3_nt: TGCGCCAGCAGCTTGGTGCAGGGGGAGCTGTTTTTT
j_call: TRBJ1-4; v_call: TRBV7-8; clone_size: NA; d_call: TRBD1; cdr3_length: 13; cdr3_aa: CASSDRVVEKLFF; cdr3_nt: TGTGCCAGCAGCGACAGGGTTGTTGAAAAACTGTTTTTT
j_call: TRBJ2-7; v_call: TRBV11-1; clone_size: NA; d_call: TRBD1; cdr3_length: 15; cdr3_aa: CASSFGQGGSYEQYF; cdr3_nt: TGTGCCAGCAGTTTTGGACAGGGAGGCTCCTACGAGCAGTACTTC
j_call: TRBJ1-1; v_call: TRBV4-2; clone_size: NA; d_call: NA; cdr3_length: 15; cdr3_aa: CASSQDSPGMSEAFF; cdr3_nt: TGTGCCAGCAGCCAAGATAGTCCGGGGATGTCTGAAGCTTTCTTT
j_call: TRBJ2-7; v_call: TRBV9; clone_size: NA; d_call: TRBD2; cdr3_length: 14; cdr3_aa: CASSPSGSGYEQYF; cdr3_nt: TGTGCCAGCAGCCCTAGCGGGTCTGGCTACGAGCAGTACTTC
j_call: TRBJ1-5; v_call: TRBV2; clone_size: NA; d_call: TRBD1; cdr3_length: 15; cdr3_aa: CASIGGQGDNQPQHF; cdr3_nt: TGTGCCAGCATTGGCGGTCAGGGGGACAATCAGCCCCAGCATTTT
j_call: TRBJ1-2; v_call: TRBV7-2; clone_size: NA; d_call: TRBD1; cdr3_length: 14; cdr3_aa: CASSQDRGQGGYTF; cdr3_nt: TGTGCCAGCAGCCAGGACAGGGGGCAAGGTGGCTACACCTTC
j_call: TRBJ1-4; v_call: TRBV7-9; clone_size: NA; d_call: TRBD1; cdr3_length: 14; cdr3_aa: CASSLRQGSEKLFF; cdr3_nt: TGTGCCAGCAGCTTACGACAGGGAAGTGAAAAACTGTTTTTT
j_call: TRBJ1-4; v_call: TRBV7-9; clone_size: NA; d_call: TRBD1; cdr3_length: 14; cdr3_aa: CASSHPGTDEKLFF; cdr3_nt: TGTGCCAGCAGCCACCCCGGGACAGATGAAAAACTGTTTTTT
j_call: TRBJ1-1; v_call: TRBV27; clone_size: NA; d_call: NA; cdr3_length: 13; cdr3_aa: CASSLSKNTEAFF; cdr3_nt: TGTGCCAGCAGTTTATCCAAGAACACTGAAGCTTTCTTT